These 9 T cell receptor beta chains originate from one sample sequenced in a study of CD8 T cells in ankylosing spondylitis. A single record per CDR3 protein comes from TCRdb applying MiXCR to the 5' RACE reads. Of about 160,000 distinct CDR3 sequences listed, around 19% are singletons. The sample comprised blood, either unsorted or a sorted T cell fraction (not recorded which). These receptors were taken from a male donor with ankylosing spondylitis or in good health (not recorded which).

This chain's CDR3 is CASSLGGVIPEKLFF. The CDR3 region has the DNA TGCGCCAGCAGCTTGGGAGGGGTGATTCCTGAAAAACTGTTTTTT. The V and J genes are TRBV5-1 and TRBJ1-4; D perhaps matches TRBD1 (5 bases). V was cut by 0 bases and J by 7 bases, with 13 bases left in between. There are 15 residues in the CDR3. Germline V gene sequence: CDR1 SGHRS, CDR2 YFSETQ.

The genes are TRBV12-3 or TRBV12-4 and TRBJ2-1, with D possibly matching TRBD2 (6 bases). This CDR3 region has 16 residues. V dropped 5 bases and J dropped 9 bases, with 23 bases sitting between them. In nucleotides, the CDR3 is TGTGCCAGCAGTCCTCTCGGACTAACCTCCTTCAGTGAGCAGTTCTTC. It encodes CASSPLGLTSFSEQFF.

The table lists this clonotype with a few counts. V usage is TRBV6-5 and J usage is TRBJ1-2; a weak D match, TRBD1 (6 bases). Germline assignment: CDR1 MNHEY and CDR2 SVGAGI. The CDR3 is 14 amino acids. V lost 6 bases to trimming and J lost 6 bases, with 17 bases between them. The CDR3 loop reads CASRSTGTPHGYTF. CDR3 nucleotides: TGTGCCAGCAGGTCTACCGGGACACCCCATGGCTACACCTTC.

The rearrangement uses TRBV28 and TRBJ2-3, with D perhaps matching TRBD2 (6 bases). The V gene's germline CDR1 is MDHEN and CDR2 SYDVKM. The CDR3 is 14 residues long. Trimming left V 6 bases short and J 0 bases short, with 10 bases between. The CDR3 DNA reads TGTGCCAGCAGAGTCGGGAGTAGCACAGATACGCAGTATTTT. Its translation is CASRVGSSTDTQYF.

This sequence joins TRBV14 and TRBJ1-1; D is ambiguous. From germline, CDR1 is SGHDN and CDR2 FVKESK. V shed 0 bases and J shed 0 bases, with 14 bases lying between them. The CDR3 has 17 residues. The CDR3 sequence: CASSQEAFAAMNTEAFF. CDR3 sequence (DNA): TGTGCCAGCAGCCAAGAAGCTTTTGCAGCCATGAACACTGAAGCTTTCTTT.

The rearrangement joins TRBV12-3 or TRBV12-4 to TRBJ1-5, with D perhaps TRBD1 (6 bases). The CDR3 length is 18 residues. The CDR3 DNA sequence: TGTACCATCTGGGCCCCTTTAGGGGGGCCCTATAGCAATCAGCCCCAGCATTTT. Translated, it gives CTIWAPLGGPYSNQPQHF.

This clonotype was counted a few times. The chain links TRBV9 to TRBJ2-1; perhaps TRBD1 as D (5 bases). The CDR3 loop spans 13 amino acids. The V gene's germline CDR1 is SGDLS and CDR2 YYNGEE. Trimming stripped 2 bases from V and 7 bases from J, with 10 bases between. CDR3 in amino acids: CASSVQGQNEQFF. CDR3 nucleotides: TGTGCCAGCAGCGTCCAGGGCCAGAATGAGCAGTTCTTC.

This clonotype was seen many times. The chain uses TRBV24-1 and TRBJ2-7; 10 bases match TRBD2. Germline values: CDR1 KGHDR, CDR2 SFDVKD. J was trimmed by 2 bases and V by 8 bases; bases with no gene match: 8. CDR3 size: 15 residues. This CDR3 is CATTRAGGPAYEQYF. The DNA of the CDR3 is TGTGCCACCACCAGAGCGGGAGGGCCCGCCTACGAGCAGTACTTC.

V and J are TRBV21-1 and TRBJ2-5; the DNA was not used to check the table's D call, TRBD2. TRBV21-1 counts as a pseudogene. CDR3 size: 17 residues. The CDR3 sequence: CASSKGQGSPTRGTQYF. The DNA for the CDR3 is TGTGCCAGCAGCAAAGGGCAGGGAAGTCCGACGAGAGGGACCCAGTACTTC.